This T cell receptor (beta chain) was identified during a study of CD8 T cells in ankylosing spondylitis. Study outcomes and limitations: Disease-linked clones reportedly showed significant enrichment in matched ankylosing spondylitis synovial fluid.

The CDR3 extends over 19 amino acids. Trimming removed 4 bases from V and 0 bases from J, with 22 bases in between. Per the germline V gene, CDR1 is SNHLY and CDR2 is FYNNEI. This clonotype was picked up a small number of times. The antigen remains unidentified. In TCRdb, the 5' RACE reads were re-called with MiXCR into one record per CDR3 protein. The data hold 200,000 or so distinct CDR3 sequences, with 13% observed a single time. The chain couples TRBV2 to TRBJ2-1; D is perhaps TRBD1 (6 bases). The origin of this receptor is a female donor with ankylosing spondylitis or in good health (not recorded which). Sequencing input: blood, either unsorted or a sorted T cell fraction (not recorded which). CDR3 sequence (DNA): TGTGCCAGCAGTGGAAAGCGAGGCTGGGGGCGGAGCTCCTACAATGAGCAGTTCTTC. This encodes CASSGKRGWGRSSYNEQFF.